Below, one T cell receptor (beta chain) is given with its context. Unmatched junction bases numbered 5, after V lost 8 bases and J lost 0 bases. Germline V gene sequence: CDR1 LNHDA, CDR2 SQIVND (reference sequence). CDR3 length equals 15 residues. This entry comes from a study of blood T cell repertoires in COVID-19. Overall study: PBMCs, B-cell-depleted T cells, or T cells provided the cDNA or gDNA that made up the material.

Produced via immunoSEQ multiplex PCR; TCRdb's table is partial and in-frame only. The data contain about 120,000 clones, nearly 90% of them singletons. This sequence originates from a woman aged 55-75 years with COVID-19, enrolled during active disease. Material for sequencing was peripheral blood. The V gene is TRBV19, the J gene TRBJ1-5; TRBD1 agrees at 9 bases. DNA of the CDR3: TGTGCCAGTTCGGGACAGGGATATAGCAATCAGCCCCAGCATTTT. Translation: CASSGQGYSNQPQHF.